A selection of T cell receptor beta chains follows, all from one sample in a study of neurological immune-mediated disorders. TCRdb called the 5' RACE reads again in MiXCR, with one record for every CDR3 protein. The table includes over 25,000 distinct CDR3 sequences, roughly 23% detected once. The material sequenced was CD4+ T cells from blood. The receptors were sampled from a man in his fifties or sixties with HTLV-1-associated myelopathy (HAM/TSP). The CDR3 runs from the conserved cysteine through the conserved F or W. The order of the fields is CDR3 protein, CDR3 DNA, V gene, D gene, J gene, CDR3 length, clone size. A D gene is named only where the DNA matches it firmly. Some rows have no size entry. The others give once, few or many, or a class for an expanded clone.

CDR3: CASSQAPRGTVGESEAFF
DNA: TGTGCCAGCAGCCAAGCCCCTAGGGGGACTGTGGGGGAGTCTGAAGCTTTCTTT
V: TRBV21-1
D: .
J: TRBJ1-1
length: 18
size: many

CDR3: CASSLVQWTGSTNSPLHF
DNA: TGTGCCAGCAGCTTGGTACAATGGACAGGGAGTACTAATTCACCCCTCCACTTT
V: TRBV5-6
D: TRBD1
J: TRBJ1-6
length: 18
size: .

CDR3: CSARRGQAYNQPQHF
DNA: TGCAGTGCTAGAAGGGGACAGGCGTACAATCAGCCCCAGCATTTT
V: TRBV20-1
D: TRBD1
J: TRBJ1-5
length: 15
size: many

CDR3: CSVETLAGTHGYTF
DNA: TGCAGCGTTGAAACGCTGGCAGGGACCCATGGCTACACCTTC
V: TRBV29-1
D: .
J: TRBJ1-2
length: 14
size: many

CDR3: CSAREGRVGYTF
DNA: TGCAGTGCTAGAGAGGGACGGGTCGGCTACACCTTC
V: TRBV20-1
D: .
J: TRBJ1-2
length: 12
size: many

CDR3: CASSWGQRSTDTQYF
DNA: TGCGCCAGCAGCTGGGGACAGCGTAGCACAGATACGCAGTATTTT
V: TRBV5-1
D: TRBD1
J: TRBJ2-3
length: 15
size: few

CDR3: CASSSASAGKNTEAFF
DNA: TGTGCCAGCAGTTCAGCCTCTGCGGGGAAAAACACTGAAGCTTTCTTT
V: TRBV27
D: .
J: TRBJ1-1
length: 16
size: many

CDR3: CASSPQGNTEAFF
DNA: TGTGCCAGCAGCCCCCAGGGTAACACTGAAGCTTTCTTT
V: TRBV7-6
D: .
J: TRBJ1-1
length: 13
size: many

CDR3: CAGSSLRVVNTEAFF
DNA: TGTGCCGGCAGTTCCCTCCGGGTGGTGAACACTGAAGCTTTCTTT
V: TRBV12-3/TRBV12-4
D: .
J: TRBJ1-1
length: 15
size: .

CDR3: CSARGGPATDTQYF
DNA: TGCAGTGCCCGAGGGGGGCCAGCCACAGATACGCAGTATTTT
V: TRBV20-1
D: .
J: TRBJ2-3
length: 14
size: many

CDR3: CASGRPNTEAFF
DNA: TGTGCCAGCGGGAGACCGAACACTGAAGCTTTCTTT
V: TRBV6-5
D: .
J: TRBJ1-1
length: 12
size: many

CDR3: CASILQDNEQFF
DNA: TGCGCCAGCATTCTACAGGACAATGAGCAGTTCTTC
V: TRBV5-1
D: .
J: TRBJ2-1
length: 12
size: .

CDR3: CASSDGQRGNTIYF
DNA: TGTGCCAGCAGTGACGGCCAGAGAGGAAACACCATATATTTT
V: TRBV25-1
D: .
J: TRBJ1-3
length: 14
size: many

CDR3: CASSQDRASWSPLHF
DNA: TGTGCCAGCAGCCAGGACAGGGCATCGTGGTCACCCCTCCACTTT
V: TRBV14
D: TRBD1
J: TRBJ1-6
length: 15
size: many

CDR3: CASIMRGGERKSYNEQFF
DNA: TGTGCCAGCATCATGCGAGGAGGGGAACGGAAGTCCTACAATGAGCAGTTCTTC
V: TRBV28
D: .
J: TRBJ2-1
length: 18
size: many

CDR3: CASSFGRGPNTEAFF
DNA: TGTGCCAGCAGCTTTGGCAGGGGGCCGAACACTGAAGCTTTCTTT
V: TRBV5-5
D: TRBD1
J: TRBJ1-1
length: 15
size: many

CDR3: CASSLAGATKDTQYF
DNA: TGTGCCAGCAGCTTAGCGGGGGCTACGAAAGATACCCAGTACTTC
V: TRBV7-2
D: .
J: TRBJ2-5
length: 15
size: .

CDR3: CASSPTRTGEQYF
DNA: TGTGCCAGCAGCCCTACCCGGACGGGGGAGCAGTACTTC
V: TRBV11-2
D: .
J: TRBJ2-7
length: 13
size: many

CDR3: CASSKSGTGEYEQYF
DNA: TGTGCCAGCTCAAAATCCGGGACAGGTGAATACGAGCAGTACTTC
V: TRBV18
D: TRBD1
J: TRBJ2-7
length: 15
size: .

CDR3: CASGRGTGGQPQHF
DNA: TGTGCTAGTGGTAGGGGGACAGGAGGCCAGCCCCAGCATTTT
V: TRBV12-5
D: TRBD1
J: TRBJ1-5
length: 14
size: many

CDR3: CASSHGTEAFF
DNA: TGTGCCAGCAGTCACGGGACGGAAGCTTTCTTT
V: TRBV6-2/TRBV6-3
D: .
J: TRBJ1-1
length: 11
size: many

CDR3: CATSPPGVVTTQYF
DNA: TGTGCCACCAGCCCACCGGGGGTTGTGACGACCCAGTACTTC
V: TRBV15
D: .
J: TRBJ2-5
length: 14
size: many

CDR3: CSARKGAMNTEAFF
DNA: TGCAGTGCTAGGAAGGGGGCGATGAACACTGAAGCTTTCTTT
V: TRBV20-1
D: TRBD1
J: TRBJ1-1
length: 14
size: .

CDR3: CASSRTRTGMTDTQYF
DNA: TGTGCCAGCAGCCGAACCAGGACAGGGATGACAGATACGCAGTATTTT
V: TRBV11-3
D: TRBD1
J: TRBJ2-3
length: 16
size: few

CDR3: CASSIRGGVSSYNEQFF
DNA: TGTGCCAGTAGTATAAGGGGTGGGGTCAGCTCCTACAATGAGCAGTTCTTC
V: TRBV19
D: .
J: TRBJ2-1
length: 17
size: .

CDR3: CATSEPGGGTDTQYF
DNA: TGTGCCACCAGTGAACCGGGGGGGGGCACAGATACGCAGTATTTT
V: TRBV24-1
D: TRBD2
J: TRBJ2-3
length: 15
size: many

CDR3: CSVAQGPNYGYTF
DNA: TGCAGCGTTGCACAGGGCCCGAACTATGGCTACACCTTC
V: TRBV29-1
D: .
J: TRBJ1-2
length: 13
size: many

CDR3: CASSFGQGFTTGELFF
DNA: TGTGCCAGCAGCTTCGGACAGGGTTTCACCACCGGGGAGCTGTTTTTT
V: TRBV7-9
D: TRBD1
J: TRBJ2-2
length: 16
size: many

CDR3: CASRTGLAGYSGANVLTF
DNA: TGTGCCAGCAGGACAGGACTAGCGGGGTACTCTGGGGCCAACGTCCTGACTTTC
V: TRBV2
D: TRBD2
J: TRBJ2-6
length: 18
size: many

CDR3: CASSLGATGGSGETQYF
DNA: TGTGCCAGCAGCTTGGGGGCCACGGGCGGGTCTGGGGAGACCCAGTACTTC
V: TRBV5-4
D: .
J: TRBJ2-5
length: 17
size: .

CDR3: CASSLEGQGKAFF
DNA: TGCGCCAGCAGCTTGGAAGGGCAGGGGAAAGCTTTCTTT
V: TRBV5-1
D: .
J: TRBJ1-1
length: 13
size: many

CDR3: CASTPRERGTDTQYF
DNA: TGTGCCAGTACCCCAAGAGAGCGGGGGACAGATACGCAGTATTTT
V: TRBV19
D: TRBD2
J: TRBJ2-3
length: 15
size: many

CDR3: CSARGPGSREKLFF
DNA: TGCAGTGCTAGAGGGCCGGGAAGTCGTGAAAAACTGTTTTTT
V: TRBV20-1
D: .
J: TRBJ1-4
length: 14
size: many

CDR3: CASSADRGEKLFF
DNA: TGTGCCAGCAGCGCCGACAGGGGAGAAAAACTGTTTTTT
V: TRBV7-9
D: TRBD1
J: TRBJ1-4
length: 13
size: .

CDR3: CSCRDQLLGAQYF
DNA: TGCAGTTGCCGGGACCAACTTTTGGGGGCCCAGTACTTC
V: TRBV20-1
D: .
J: TRBJ2-5
length: 13
size: many

CDR3: CASSPTGRDEAFF
DNA: TGCGCCAGCAGTCCGACGGGCCGCGACGAAGCTTTCTTT
V: TRBV5-1
D: .
J: TRBJ1-1
length: 13
size: medium-sized

CDR3: CASSSTGPGEQYF
DNA: TGTGCCAGCAGTTCCACAGGGCCGGGCGAGCAGTACTTC
V: TRBV6-5
D: .
J: TRBJ2-7
length: 13
size: many

CDR3: CSGSGSELSTQYF
DNA: TGCAGCGGTTCCGGGTCCGAGCTTTCGACCCAGTACTTC
V: TRBV29-1
D: .
J: TRBJ2-5
length: 13
size: many

CDR3: CASSPDPPEGSNQPQHF
DNA: TGCGCCAGCAGCCCAGACCCCCCCGAGGGGAGCAATCAGCCCCAGCATTTT
V: TRBV5-1
D: .
J: TRBJ1-5
length: 17
size: many

CDR3: CASSLLEDTQYF
DNA: TGTGCCAGCAGCTTACTAGAGGATACGCAGTATTTT
V: TRBV7-9
D: .
J: TRBJ2-3
length: 12
size: .

CDR3: CASSPQGVVSEAFF
DNA: TGCGCCAGCAGCCCACAGGGGGTTGTATCTGAAGCTTTCTTT
V: TRBV5-1
D: TRBD1
J: TRBJ1-1
length: 14
size: many